The 9 T cell receptor beta chains below all came from one sample that was sequenced in a study of blood T cell repertoires in COVID-19. The table came from immunoSEQ multiplex PCR; TCRdb's copy has only in-frame clones and leaves some out. The repertoire consists of 200,000 to 250,000 clones, with about 86% occurring once and the leading ten covering 2.9%. Sequenced material: peripheral blood. These TCRs come from a man aged 45-65 years with active or convalescent COVID-19.

This clone has a handful of counts. The rearrangement uses TRBV6-6 and TRBJ1-5, with a possible D match to TRBD1 (5 bases). This CDR3 comprises 18 residues. Germline V CDR1 and CDR2: MNHNY, SVGAGI (reference sequence). V lost 5 bases and J 2 bases, leaving 22 bases between the germline ends. The CDR3 region has the DNA TGTGCCAGCAGTCCGGTCGGACGGGGGTCAGGCGGCAATCAGCCCCAGCATTTT. This gives the protein CASSPVGRGSGGNQPQHF.

This clone was seen just once. The V and J genes are TRBV6-2 or TRBV6-3 and TRBJ1-4, with D tentatively TRBD1 (6 bases). V was pared by 6 bases and J by 7 bases, with 15 bases between. CDR1 is MNHEY and CDR2 is SVGEGT in the germline V gene. This CDR3 is built from 14 residues. The CDR3 protein is CASRPTGRAEKLFF. CDR3 nucleotide sequence: TGTGCCAGCAGACCTACAGGGAGGGCTGAAAAACTGTTTTTT.

This chain uses TRBV18 with TRBJ2-1, with D tentatively TRBD2 (5 bases). This CDR3 is 14 amino acids long. CDR1 KGHSH and CDR2 LQKENI come from the germline V gene. The V end lost 8 bases, the J end lost 8 bases, and 19 bases lay between the germline ends. In DNA, the CDR3 is TGTGCCAGCCGACCATCAACGGCCGGGGATGAGCAGTTCTTC. It specifies CASRPSTAGDEQFF. The full variable domain, in which reference TRBV18 and TRBJ2-1 provide the parts outside the CDR3, is NAGVMQNPRHLVRRRGQEARLRCSPMKGHSHVYWYRQLPEEGLKFMVYLQKENIIDESGMPKERFSAEFPKEGPSILRIQQVVRGDSAAYFCASRPSTAGDEQFFGPGTRLTVL.

CDR3 sequence: CASSIFRGNQPQHF. The CDR3 DNA follows: TGTGCCAGCAGTATATTCAGGGGAAATCAGCCCCAGCATTTT. The V and J genes are TRBV28 and TRBJ1-5; possibly TRBD1 for D (6 bases). There are 14 residues in the CDR3. V was shortened by 5 bases and J by 4 bases, with 12 bases between the two germline ends. CDR1 and CDR2 from the germline V gene are MDHEN and SYDVKM.

The V gene is TRBV18, the J gene TRBJ2-4, with 8 positions matching TRBD2. The CDR3 runs to 17 residues. CDR1 and CDR2 (germline): KGHSH, LQKENI. V gave up 3 bases and J gave up 3 bases; unmatched junction bases: 10. CDR3 nucleotide sequence: TGTGCCAGCTCACCGGGTGACGGGAGGGTTGACAAAAACATTCAGTACTTC. Translation: CASSPGDGRVDKNIQYF. Complete variable domain (other parts from reference TRBV18 and TRBJ2-4): NAGVMQNPRHLVRRRGQEARLRCSPMKGHSHVYWYRQLPEEGLKFMVYLQKENIIDESGMPKERFSAEFPKEGPSILRIQQVVRGDSAAYFCASSPGDGRVDKNIQYFGAGTRLSVL.

As DNA, the CDR3 is TGTGCCAGTAGTATGGACGAGAGGGACAGGGAAGGCGGAAACACCATATATTTT. It translates to CASSMDERDREGGNTIYF. The V call is TRBV19, the J call TRBJ1-3, with 9 bases lining up with TRBD1. From germline, CDR1 is LNHDA and CDR2 SQIVND (reference sequence). CDR3 length: 18 amino acids. V dropped 3 bases and J dropped 4; count of bases not matched to a gene: 13.

The chain couples TRBV10-2 to TRBJ2-1, with D possibly being TRBD2 (5 bases). V was trimmed by 7 bases and J by 4 bases, leaving 17 bases between them. Germline V gene data show CDR1 as WSHSY and CDR2 as SAAADI. This CDR3 has 15 residues. The DNA of the CDR3 is TGCGCCAGCAAGGAAAGGGCTAGCTTATACAATGAGCAGTTCTTC. Translating it yields CASKERASLYNEQFF.

The CDR3, as DNA: TGTGCCAGCAGTGCCCGCAGGGGGCCCGACGAAAAACTGTTTTTT. Translating it yields CASSARRGPDEKLFF. The rearrangement links TRBV27 to TRBJ1-4; TRBD1 agrees at 8 bases. From germline, CDR1 is MNHEY and CDR2 SMNVEV (reference sequence). V lost 5 bases to trimming and J lost 8 bases; unmatched junction nucleotides: 10. The CDR3 extends over 15 amino acids.

The chain carries TRBV4-2 and TRBJ1-2; maybe TRBD1 (5 bases). CDR3 length equals 15 residues. V was trimmed by 4 bases and J by 4 bases, leaving 16 bases between them. Germline CDR1 LGHNA, CDR2 YNFKEQ. DNA for the CDR3: TGTGCCAGCAGCCTGCAGACAGATACAGTCTATGGCTACACCTTC. Translation gives CASSLQTDTVYGYTF.